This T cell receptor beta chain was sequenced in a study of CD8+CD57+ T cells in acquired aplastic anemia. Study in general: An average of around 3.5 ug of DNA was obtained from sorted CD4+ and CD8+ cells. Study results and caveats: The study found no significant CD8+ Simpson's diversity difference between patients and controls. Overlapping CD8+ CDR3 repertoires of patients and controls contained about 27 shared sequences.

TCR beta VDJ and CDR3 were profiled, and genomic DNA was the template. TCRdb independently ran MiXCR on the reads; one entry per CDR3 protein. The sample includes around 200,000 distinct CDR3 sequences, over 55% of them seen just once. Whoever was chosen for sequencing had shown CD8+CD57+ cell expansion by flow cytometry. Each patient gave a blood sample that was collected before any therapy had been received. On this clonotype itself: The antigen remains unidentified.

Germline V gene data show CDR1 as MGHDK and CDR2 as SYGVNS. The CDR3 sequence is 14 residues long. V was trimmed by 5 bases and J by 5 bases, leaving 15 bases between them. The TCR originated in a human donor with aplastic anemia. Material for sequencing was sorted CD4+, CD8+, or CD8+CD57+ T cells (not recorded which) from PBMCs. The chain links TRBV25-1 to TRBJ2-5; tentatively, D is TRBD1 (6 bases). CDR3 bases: TGTGCCAGCAGTTTTCCAGGGGCGAAGGAGACCCAGTACTTC. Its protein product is CASSFPGAKETQYF.